This paragraph reports one T cell receptor (beta chain). Its matching antigen is unknown. Assay: immunoSEQ multiplex PCR; the TCRdb copy retains only in-frame clones and omits some. The data contain 55,000 to 65,000 clones, 70% to 85% of them seen just once; the ten biggest clones take up roughly 4%. These data originate in a study of radiotherapy plus CTLA-4 blockade in lung cancer. The study, taken as a whole, reports: Peripheral blood showed expansion of tumor-derived TCR clones after radiotherapy and ipilimumab.

V trimming: 6 bases; J trimming: 4 bases; junction bases outside the gene matches: 3. This CDR3 contains 13 residues. Germline V gene sequence: CDR1 KGHSH, CDR2 LQKENI. The sequence was collected from a human donor with non-small cell lung cancer who had a partial response to radiotherapy plus ipilimumab. The rearrangement joins TRBV18 to TRBJ2-5; 9 nucleotides line up with TRBD1. This material consisted of peripheral blood, taken from a patient treated with radiotherapy plus ipilimumab. The CDR3 spells CASSRDRAETQYF. The CDR3 DNA is TGTGCCAGCTCCAGGGACAGGGCAGAGACCCAGTACTTC. The whole variable domain, remainder taken from reference TRBV18 and TRBJ2-5, is NAGVMQNPRHLVRRRGQEARLRCSPMKGHSHVYWYRQLPEEGLKFMVYLQKENIIDESGMPKERFSAEFPKEGPSILRIQQVVRGDSAAYFCASSRDRAETQYFGPGTRLLVL.